The text below deals with one T cell receptor beta chain. What it binds is unknown. The entry originates in a study of cytomegalovirus exposure and HLA in healthy donors. This CDR3 is 13 amino acids long. V lost 7 bases, J lost 7 bases, and 19 bases lay in between. CDR1 and CDR2 from the germline V gene are SQVTM and ANQGSEA. Study results and limitations: Several of the most significant clusters were apparently associated with common viral pathogens in a later analysis.

The primer mix had 60 Vbeta and 13 Jbeta primers. Profiled with immunoSEQ multiplex PCR; TCRdb holds only in-frame clones, not every one. This table holds approximately 150,000 clones, about 80% found once. Sequenced sample: PBMCs. This chain connects TRBV29-1 to TRBJ1-1; weak D call: TRBD1 (6 bases). The source is a man in his thirties or forties in good health and CMV-seronegative. For the CDR3, the DNA is TGCAGCGCTGGAAACAGGGCGATTTGTGAAGCTTTCTTT. The encoded protein is CSAGNRAICEAFF.